This TCR beta chain was sequenced for a study of blood T cell repertoires in COVID-19. As processed by the authors: The authors estimated nucleated cell counts from reference gene primer amplification. Using immunoSEQ multiplex PCR, the repertoire was profiled, and TCRdb retains in-frame clones only, with some absent. The V and J calls and clone size come from that table; D and trimming were worked out from the DNA. The sample consists of some 31,000 clones, more than 85% of them appearing once. CDR3 length: 11 residues. The germline gives CDR1 SQVTM, CDR2 ANQGSEA. Material for sequencing was peripheral blood. The genes are TRBV29-1 and TRBJ2-1; TRBD1 is a possible D gene (5 bases). The source of this sequence is a human donor in a cohort sampled during active COVID-19. CDR3 bases: TGCTCCGTTAGGGGTTACAATGAGCAGTTCTTC. This gives the protein CSVRGYNEQFF.